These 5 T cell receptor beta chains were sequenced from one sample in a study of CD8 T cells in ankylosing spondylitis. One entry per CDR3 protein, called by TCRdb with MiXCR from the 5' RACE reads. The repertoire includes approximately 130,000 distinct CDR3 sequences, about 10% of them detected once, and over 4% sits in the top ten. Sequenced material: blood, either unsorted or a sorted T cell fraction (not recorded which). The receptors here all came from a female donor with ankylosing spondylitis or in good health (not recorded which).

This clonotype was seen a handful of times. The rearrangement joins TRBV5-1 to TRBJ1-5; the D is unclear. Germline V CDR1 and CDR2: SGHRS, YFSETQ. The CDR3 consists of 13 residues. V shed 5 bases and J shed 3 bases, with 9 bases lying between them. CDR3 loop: CASREDFNQPQHF. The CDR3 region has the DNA TGCGCCAGCAGGGAGGACTTCAATCAGCCCCAGCATTTT. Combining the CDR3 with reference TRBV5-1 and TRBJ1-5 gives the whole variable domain KAGVTQTPRYLIKTRGQQVTLSCSPISGHRSVSWYQQTPGQGLQFLFEYFSETQRNKGNFPGRFSGRQFSNSRSEMNVSTLELGDSALYLCASREDFNQPQHFGDGTRLSIL.

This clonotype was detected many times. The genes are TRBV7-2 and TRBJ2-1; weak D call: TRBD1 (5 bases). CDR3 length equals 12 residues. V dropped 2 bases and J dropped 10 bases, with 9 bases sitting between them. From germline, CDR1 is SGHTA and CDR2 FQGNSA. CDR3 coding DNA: TGTGCCAGCAGCTTACAGGGTTACGAGCAGTTCTTC. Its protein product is CASSLQGYEQFF.

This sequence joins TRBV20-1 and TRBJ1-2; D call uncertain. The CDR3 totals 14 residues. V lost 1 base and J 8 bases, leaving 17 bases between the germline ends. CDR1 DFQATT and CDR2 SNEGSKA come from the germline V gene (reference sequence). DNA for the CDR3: TGCAGTGCTAGAGCCCAAGCCGGGGTGGGCGGCTACACCTTC. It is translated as CSARAQAGVGGYTF.

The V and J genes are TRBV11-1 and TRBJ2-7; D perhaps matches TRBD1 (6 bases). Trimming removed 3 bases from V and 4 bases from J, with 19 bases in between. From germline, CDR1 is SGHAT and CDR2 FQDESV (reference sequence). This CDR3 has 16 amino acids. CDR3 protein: CASSFWGQGSSYEQYF. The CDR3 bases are TGTGCCAGCAGCTTTTGGGGCCAGGGGAGTTCGTACGAGCAGTACTTC.

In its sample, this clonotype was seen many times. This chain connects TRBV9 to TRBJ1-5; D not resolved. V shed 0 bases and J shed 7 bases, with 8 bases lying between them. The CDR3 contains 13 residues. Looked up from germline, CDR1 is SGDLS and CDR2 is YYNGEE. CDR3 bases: TGTGCCAGCAGCGTAGGGGCAGGACAGCCCCAGCATTTT. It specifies CASSVGAGQPQHF.